This is a list of T cell receptor beta chains from one sample in a study of human T cells and chemical hapten exposure. TCRdb ran MiXCR on the RACE reads and lists one entry per CDR3 protein. The sample holds fewer than 300,000 distinct CDR3 sequences, approximately 8.4% seen once. Specimen: whole blood, collected in connection with sensitization to the hapten diphenylcyclopropenone (DPC). The receptor set was obtained from a middle-aged woman with alopecia areata. Some clones in this sample may be carry-over from other donors' samples. CDR3s include the opening cysteine and the closing phenylalanine or tryptophan. D genes are given only for firm matches. Clone size is shown for a subset of rows, as once, few, many or a class of expanded clone.

D,size,J,V,CDR3,DNA
NA,few,TRBJ2-6,TRBV5-6,CASSKGVSSGANVLTF,TGTGCCAGCAGCAAGGGGGTGAGCTCTGGGGCCAACGTCCTGACTTTC
TRBD2,NA,TRBJ2-7,TRBV4-1,CASSQGGTSGGYEQYF,TGCGCCAGCAGCCAAGGGGGGACTAGCGGGGGCTACGAGCAGTACTTC
TRBD2,few,TRBJ2-1,TRBV5-1,CASTPGLAGNEQFF,TGCGCCAGCACGCCGGGACTAGCGGGGAATGAGCAGTTCTTC
NA,NA,TRBJ2-5,TRBV3-1,CASTQTRLIETQYF,TGTGCCAGCACGCAGACTAGGCTCATAGAGACCCAGTACTTC
TRBD1,few,TRBJ2-4,TRBV20-1,CSASDRAAKNIQYF,TGCAGTGCTTCGGACAGGGCGGCCAAAAACATTCAGTACTTC
TRBD2,few,TRBJ2-1,TRBV6-5,CASSRLAGGGIYNEQFF,TGTGCCAGCAGCCGTCTGGCGGGAGGGGGGATTTACAATGAGCAGTTCTTC
TRBD1,many,TRBJ2-5,TRBV20-1,CSGQGGRQETQYF,TGCAGTGGACAGGGGGGAAGGCAAGAGACCCAGTACTTC
NA,NA,TRBJ2-7,TRBV28,CASKGRSYEQYF,TGTGCCAGCAAGGGCAGGTCCTACGAGCAGTACTTC
NA,many,TRBJ2-5,TRBV6-6,CASSYPQETQYF,TGTGCCAGCAGTTACCCTCAAGAGACCCAGTACTTC
NA,NA,TRBJ2-3,TRBV28,CASRRSTAHGDTQYF,TGTGCCAGCAGGAGGTCTACCGCCCACGGCGATACGCAGTATTTT
NA,NA,TRBJ2-2,TRBV7-3,CASSLFSSANTGELFF,TGTGCCAGCAGCTTATTTTCGTCGGCGAACACCGGGGAGCTGTTTTTT
NA,NA,TRBJ2-7,TRBV4-1,CASSPSPLRPRDYEQYF,TGCGCCAGCAGCCCCTCCCCATTGCGCCCCCGAGACTACGAGCAGTACTTC
NA,NA,TRBJ1-5,TRBV20-1,CSATRRGGQGQPQHF,TGCAGTGCCACAAGGCGTGGGGGGCAGGGGCAGCCCCAGCATTTT
NA,few,TRBJ1-6,TRBV5-1,CASSGGIRSPLHF,TGCGCCAGCAGCGGGGGAATTCGATCACCCCTCCACTTT
NA,few,TRBJ2-2,TRBV28,CASTLGRSGELFF,TGTGCCAGCACCCTAGGGAGGTCCGGGGAGCTGTTTTTT
NA,NA,TRBJ2-1,TRBV28,CASSLRAAQQFF,TGTGCCAGCAGTTTACGGGCAGCGCAACAGTTCTTC
NA,few,TRBJ2-6,TRBV5-1,CASSPGTSSGANVLTF,TGCGCCAGCAGCCCCGGGACCAGCTCTGGGGCCAACGTCCTGACTTTC
TRBD1,NA,TRBJ1-2,TRBV6-5,CASSRQGFYGYTF,TGTGCCAGCTCGAGACAGGGATTCTATGGCTACACCTTC
NA,NA,TRBJ2-2,TRBV10-3,CAIQGPGELFF,TGTGCCATACAGGGACCCGGGGAGCTGTTTTTT
TRBD2,NA,TRBJ2-7,TRBV20-1,CSARRLAASYEQYF,TGCAGTGCTAGACGGCTAGCGGCCTCCTACGAGCAGTACTTC
NA,NA,TRBJ2-5,TRBV9,CASSVAQGGTQYF,TGTGCCAGCAGCGTAGCACAAGGAGGGACCCAGTACTTC
TRBD1,NA,TRBJ2-4,TRBV6-1,CASSGYRGQGIQYF,TGTGCCAGCAGTGGCTACAGGGGGCAAGGCATTCAGTACTTC
NA,NA,TRBJ1-4,TRBV7-8,CASSPWDFSGKLFF,TGTGCCAGCAGCCCCTGGGACTTCTCCGGAAAACTGTTTTTT
NA,many,TRBJ2-3,TRBV27,CASSLSLRADTQYF,TGTGCCAGCAGTTTATCGCTCAGAGCAGATACGCAGTATTTT
NA,few,TRBJ1-5,TRBV20-1,CSAKRTGTILSNQPQHF,TGCAGTGCTAAGAGAACAGGGACTATTTTAAGCAATCAGCCCCAGCATTTT
TRBD1,NA,TRBJ1-5,TRBV28,CAIRRTGPWNQPQHF,TGTGCCATCAGACGGACAGGGCCTTGGAATCAGCCCCAGCATTTT
NA,few,TRBJ1-1,TRBV28,CASSLLDRNTEAFF,TGTGCCAGCAGCCTCCTGGACAGAAACACTGAAGCTTTCTTT
TRBD2,once,TRBJ2-1,TRBV24-1,CATSDFPGRGYNEQFF,TGTGCCACCAGTGATTTCCCCGGGAGGGGCTACAATGAGCAGTTCTTC
NA,few,TRBJ2-4,TRBV7-2,CASSLDGAFIIQYF,TGTGCCAGCAGCTTAGACGGGGCTTTTATCATTCAGTACTTC
TRBD1,few,TRBJ1-2,TRBV27,CASARTGANYGYTF,TGTGCCAGCGCACGGACAGGGGCTAACTATGGCTACACCTTC
NA,few,TRBJ1-4,TRBV28,CASRGRVREKLFF,TGTGCCAGCAGGGGACGGGTGCGAGAAAAACTGTTTTTT
NA,NA,TRBJ2-1,TRBV28,CASSPVTSHNEQFF,TGTGCCAGCAGCCCGGTCACTAGTCACAATGAGCAGTTCTTC
NA,NA,TRBJ1-1,TRBV28,CASKAGKMNTEAFF,TGTGCCAGCAAAGCGGGTAAAATGAACACTGAAGCTTTCTTT
TRBD1,few,TRBJ2-7,TRBV12-3/TRBV12-4,CASSLTGVEQYF,TGTGCCAGCAGTCTAACAGGGGTCGAGCAGTACTTC
NA,NA,TRBJ1-1,TRBV12-3/TRBV12-4,CASRYDTYTEAFF,TGTGCCAGCAGATATGACACATACACTGAAGCTTTCTTT
TRBD1,NA,TRBJ2-1,TRBV7-8,CASSFLGQIYNEQFF,TGTGCCAGCAGCTTTTTGGGACAGATCTACAATGAGCAGTTCTTC
NA,many,TRBJ2-5,TRBV29-1,CSVERQTQETQYF,TGCAGCGTTGAAAGGCAAACCCAAGAGACCCAGTACTTC
NA,few,TRBJ2-1,TRBV4-1,CASSQVPSAMSSYNEQFF,TGCGCCAGCAGCCAAGTCCCGTCAGCCATGAGCTCCTACAATGAGCAGTTCTTC
TRBD2,many,TRBJ2-1,TRBV5-1,CASSVGTSGSFSYNEQFF,TGCGCCAGCAGCGTTGGGACTAGCGGGAGTTTCTCCTACAATGAGCAGTTCTTC
NA,many,TRBJ2-3,TRBV5-6,CASSIGDTQYF,TGTGCCAGCAGCATCGGAGATACGCAGTATTTT
NA,many,TRBJ2-3,TRBV6-6,CASSLEQRQYF,TGTGCCAGCAGTTTGGAGCAGCGGCAGTATTTT
NA,NA,TRBJ1-5,TRBV30,CAWSRQENQPQHF,TGTGCCTGGAGCCGACAGGAGAATCAGCCCCAGCATTTT
TRBD1,few,TRBJ2-5,TRBV5-1,CASSLPTGVGETQYF,TGCGCCAGCAGCTTACCTACAGGGGTTGGAGAGACCCAGTACTTC
TRBD1,NA,TRBJ2-7,TRBV2,CASSELGTAYEQYF,TGTGCCAGCAGTGAATTGGGGACAGCCTACGAGCAGTACTTC
TRBD2,many,TRBJ2-3,TRBV5-1,CASSRGLAGDTQYF,TGCGCCAGCAGCCGCGGACTAGCGGGAGACACGCAGTATTTT
TRBD2,NA,TRBJ2-3,TRBV18,CASSPLLAGGADTQYF,TGTGCCAGCTCACCTTTACTAGCGGGAGGCGCAGATACGCAGTATTTT
NA,many,TRBJ2-1,TRBV28,CASSPLGASNEQFF,TGTGCCAGCAGCCCCCTGGGGGCAAGCAATGAGCAGTTCTTC
NA,NA,TRBJ2-1,TRBV10-3,CAISGYLHNEQFF,TGTGCCATCAGTGGATACCTCCACAATGAGCAGTTCTTC
TRBD2,few,TRBJ2-1,TRBV6-2/TRBV6-3,CASSYSRTSGFWSDEQFF,TGTGCCAGCAGTTACTCTAGGACTAGCGGGTTCTGGAGCGATGAGCAGTTCTTC
TRBD1,NA,TRBJ2-1,TRBV12-3/TRBV12-4,CASTQDRGEYNEQFF,TGTGCCAGCACCCAGGACAGGGGGGAATACAATGAGCAGTTCTTC
TRBD1,NA,TRBJ1-5,TRBV28,CASSLADRIKPQHF,TGTGCCAGCAGTCTTGCGGACAGGATCAAGCCCCAGCATTTT
TRBD2,NA,TRBJ2-1,TRBV28,CASSLGSAAGESDEQFF,TGTGCCAGCAGTCTCGGATCCGCAGCGGGAGAAAGTGATGAGCAGTTCTTC
NA,few,TRBJ2-3,TRBV28,CASSLRRAKGTDTQYF,TGTGCCAGCAGTTTGAGGAGGGCCAAGGGGACAGATACGCAGTATTTT